These 14 T cell receptor beta chains were sequenced from one sample in a study of shared clonotypes between healthy human individuals. The naive CD8 fraction comprised CD45RO-negative cells positively selected for CCR7 and excluded terminally differentiated effector memory CD45RA+ cells. Clones were read by immunoSEQ multiplex PCR, and TCRdb kept only the in-frame ones, dropping some. This table has about 2 million clones, about 95% appearing once. Sequencing was carried out using naive CD8+ T cells sorted from blood. Source of these receptors: a man aged 18 to 29 in good health.

The chain employs TRBV11-2 and TRBJ1-6, with D maybe TRBD1 (6 bases). V dropped 8 bases and J dropped 10 bases, with 18 bases sitting between them. The CDR3 length is 14 residues. In germline, CDR1 is SGHAT, CDR2 FQNNGV. The CDR3 DNA reads as TGTGCCAGCCGTATGATGACAGGTGGATCACCCCTCCACTTT. Residues: CASRMMTGGSPLHF.

This sequence joins TRBV11-2 and TRBJ2-5; tentatively, D is TRBD2 (6 bases). Germline V CDR1 and CDR2: SGHAT, FQNNGV. V lost 5 bases and J 1 base, leaving 20 bases between the germline ends. CDR3 length: 17 residues. The CDR3 here is CASSLTLRDWAQETQYF. CDR3 nucleotide sequence: TGTGCCAGCAGCCTTACACTCCGGGACTGGGCCCAAGAGACCCAGTACTTC.

The rearrangement joins TRBV5-1 to TRBJ2-7, with no clear D. Germline V CDR1 and CDR2: SGHRS, YFSETQ. V gave up 4 bases and J gave up 0 bases, with 17 bases separating them. This CDR3 has 16 amino acids. DNA of the CDR3: TGCGCCAGCAGCCCAACCACCGGGCCGAACTCCTACGAGCAGTACTTC. It yields the protein CASSPTTGPNSYEQYF. Supplemented by reference TRBV5-1 and TRBJ2-7, the full variable domain reads KAGVTQTPRYLIKTRGQQVTLSCSPISGHRSVSWYQQTPGQGLQFLFEYFSETQRNKGNFPGRFSGRQFSNSRSEMNVSTLELGDSALYLCASSPTTGPNSYEQYFGPGTRLTVT.

The rearrangement uses TRBV30 and TRBJ2-7, with 7 bases lining up with TRBD1. Germline V gives CDR1 GTSNPN, CDR2 SVGIG (reference sequence). J lost 4 bases, V lost 7 bases, and 7 bases had no gene match. This CDR3 contains 12 residues. The CDR3 DNA reads as TGTGCCTCACAGGGGACGAATTACGAGCAGTACTTC. It translates to CASQGTNYEQYF.

This chain connects TRBV29-1 to TRBJ2-3; 9 bases align to TRBD1. CDR3 length equals 16 residues. Germline CDR1 and CDR2: SQVTM and ANQGSEA. V was pared by 0 bases and J by 1 base, with 5 bases of the junction left unmatched. In DNA form, the CDR3 reads TGCAGCGTTGAAGAGACAGGGGGTTGGGGCACAGATACGCAGTATTTT. Its translation: CSVEETGGWGTDTQYF.

The chain is built from TRBV13 and TRBJ2-7, with 14 bases aligning to TRBD2. The CDR3 is 16 amino acids. CDR1 PRHDT and CDR2 FYEKMQ come from the germline V gene (reference sequence). V trimming: 4 bases; J trimming: 7 bases; junction bases outside the gene matches: 9. The CDR3 DNA reads as TGTGCCAGCAGCTCCTGGACTAGCGGGAGGACGGGGGAGCAGTACTTC. The encoded protein is CASSSWTSGRTGEQYF.

The V gene is TRBV7-9, the J gene TRBJ2-7; 7 nucleotides agree with TRBD2. Germline loops: CDR1 SEHNR, CDR2 FQNEAQ (reference sequence). With 1 base clipped from V and 7 bases from J, the junction kept 10 bases outside the gene matches. This CDR3 has 15 residues. CDR3 sequence: CASSLGSGTRREQYF. CDR3 DNA sequence: TGTGCCAGCAGCTTAGGGAGCGGGACCCGGAGAGAGCAGTACTTC.

The chain is built from TRBV5-1 and TRBJ1-2; D gene uncertain. In germline, CDR1 is SGHRS, CDR2 YFSETQ. V gave up 1 base and J gave up 5 bases, with 24 bases separating them. CDR3 length equals 18 residues. The DNA of the CDR3 is TGCGCCAGCAGCTTGATGAGGGAAGGAATTGATGGCCTTTATGGCTACACCTTC. Translation: CASSLMREGIDGLYGYTF.

This clone was seen only once. The chain is built from TRBV6-1 and TRBJ2-3; 8 nucleotides align to TRBD1. CDR3 size: 13 residues. With 6 bases clipped from V and 6 bases from J, the junction kept 5 bases outside the gene matches. The germline V gene encodes CDR1 MNHNS and CDR2 SASEGT. The CDR3 protein is CASRTNRGDTQYF. CDR3 DNA: TGTGCCAGCAGAACTAACAGGGGGGATACGCAGTATTTT.

The rearrangement joins TRBV27 to TRBJ1-2; no reliable D call. The CDR3 extends over 18 amino acids. Looked up from germline, CDR1 is MNHEY and CDR2 is SMNVEV (reference sequence). Trimming pared 4 bases from V and 0 bases from J, leaving 21 bases between. The CDR3 reads CASSSLAGMRGTNYGYTF. CDR3 in DNA: TGTGCCAGCAGTTCCCTCGCCGGTATGCGTGGGACTAACTATGGCTACACCTTC.

Concerning this clone: Additional DNA sequences in this sample encode the identical CDR3. CDR3 loop: CASSFLGSYEQYF. CDR3 nucleotide sequence: TGTGCCAGCAGCTTTTTAGGGTCCTACGAGCAGTACTTC. This chain uses TRBV5-6 with TRBJ2-7; D remains ambiguous. The ends were cut back, 2 bases at V and 1 base at J, with 7 bases in the middle. The CDR3 runs to 13 residues. Germline V gene lookup returns CDR1 SGHDT and CDR2 YYEEEE.

The genes are TRBV2 and TRBJ2-7; D is possibly TRBD2 (5 bases). The CDR3 has 14 amino acids. V lost 1 base and J lost 5, with 12 bases in between. Germline values: CDR1 SNHLY, CDR2 FYNNEI. CDR3 coding DNA: TGTGCCAGCAGTGAAGGGTTTAGCGTGGACGAGCAGTACTTC. Its translation is CASSEGFSVDEQYF.

The chain joins TRBV4-1 to TRBJ1-2; unclear D gene. Looked up from germline, CDR1 is MGHRA and CDR2 is YSYEKL. This CDR3 is built from 14 residues. The germline V and J ends were trimmed by 0 bases and 4 bases, with 9 bases remaining between them. CDR3 nucleotide sequence: TGCGCCAGCAGCCAAGATATGACTGCCTATGGCTACACCTTC. Its protein product is CASSQDMTAYGYTF.

The CDR3 region is CASSLDRRAGYTF. The CDR3 DNA follows: TGTGCCAGCAGTTTAGATAGGCGGGCTGGCTACACCTTC. The chain has TRBV27 and TRBJ1-2; D remains ambiguous. In germline, CDR1 is MNHEY, CDR2 SMNVEV (reference sequence). The CDR3 totals 13 residues. Trimming cost V 2 bases and J 7 bases, with 11 bases left between them.